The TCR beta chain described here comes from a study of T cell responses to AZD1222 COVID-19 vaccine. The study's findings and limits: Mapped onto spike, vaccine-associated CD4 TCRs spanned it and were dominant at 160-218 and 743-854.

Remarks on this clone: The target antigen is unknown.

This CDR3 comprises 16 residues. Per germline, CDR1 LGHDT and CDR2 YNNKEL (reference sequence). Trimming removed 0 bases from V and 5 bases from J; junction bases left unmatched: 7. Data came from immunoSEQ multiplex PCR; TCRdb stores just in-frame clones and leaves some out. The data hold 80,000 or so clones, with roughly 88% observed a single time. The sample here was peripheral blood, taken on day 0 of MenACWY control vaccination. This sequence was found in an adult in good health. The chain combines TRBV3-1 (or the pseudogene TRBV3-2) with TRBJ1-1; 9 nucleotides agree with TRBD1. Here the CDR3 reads CASSQDRTGAGTEAFF. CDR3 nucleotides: TGTGCCAGCAGCCAAGATAGGACAGGGGCGGGAACTGAAGCTTTCTTT.